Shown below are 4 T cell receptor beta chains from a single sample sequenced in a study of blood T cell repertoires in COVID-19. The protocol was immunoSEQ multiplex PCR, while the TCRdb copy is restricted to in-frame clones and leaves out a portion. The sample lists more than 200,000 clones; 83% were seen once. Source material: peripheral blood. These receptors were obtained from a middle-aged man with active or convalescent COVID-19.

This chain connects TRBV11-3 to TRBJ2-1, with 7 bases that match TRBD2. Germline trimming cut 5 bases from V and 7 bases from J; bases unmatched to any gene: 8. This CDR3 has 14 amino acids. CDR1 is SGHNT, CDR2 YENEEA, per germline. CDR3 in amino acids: CASSTAGRRNEQFF. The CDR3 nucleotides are TGTGCCAGCAGCACAGCGGGGAGGCGGAATGAGCAGTTCTTC.

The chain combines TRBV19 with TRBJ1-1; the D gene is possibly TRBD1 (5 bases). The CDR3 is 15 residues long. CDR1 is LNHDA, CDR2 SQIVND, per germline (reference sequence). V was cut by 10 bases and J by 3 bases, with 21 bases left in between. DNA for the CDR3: TGTGCCACAAGTCCCGGGTGGCAGGGTGACACTGAAGCTTTCTTT. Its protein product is CATSPGWQGDTEAFF.

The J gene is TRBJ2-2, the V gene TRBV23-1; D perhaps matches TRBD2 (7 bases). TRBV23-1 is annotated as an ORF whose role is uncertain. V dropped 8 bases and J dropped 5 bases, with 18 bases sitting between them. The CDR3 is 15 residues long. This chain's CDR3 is CASPSRGGRTGELFF. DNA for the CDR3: TGCGCCAGCCCTTCAAGGGGGGGGCGGACCGGGGAGCTGTTTTTT.

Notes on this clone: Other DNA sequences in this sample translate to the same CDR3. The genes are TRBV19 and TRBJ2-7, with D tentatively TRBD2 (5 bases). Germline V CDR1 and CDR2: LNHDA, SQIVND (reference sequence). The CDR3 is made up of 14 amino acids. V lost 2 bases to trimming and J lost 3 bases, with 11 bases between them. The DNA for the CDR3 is TGTGCCAGTAGTATATCAGGACTTCACTACGAGCAGTACTTC. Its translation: CASSISGLHYEQYF.